The clone carrying this T cell receptor beta chain was seen ten or more times. Its antigen is currently unknown. The CDR3 extends 3 residues past the end of the read, so its final part is completed from the germline J gene. The data originate from a study of T cell clonality in common variable immunodeficiency. Overall study results and limits: Fewer deletions and N-nucleotide insertions were reportedly seen in common variable immunodeficiency TCR beta sequences.

Control and CVID samples contributed equal amounts of genomic DNA. This table comes from immunoSEQ multiplex PCR, and its TCRdb copy is limited to in-frame clones, with some not included. The sample has 40,000 to 45,000 clones, none seen only once; the top ten hold 2.8%. The CDR3 length is 16 residues. Germline assignment: CDR1 KGHSH and CDR2 LQKENI. Trimming took off 6 bases at V and 4 bases at J, with 19 bases between the two ends. The specimen was peripheral blood mononuclear cells. The V call is TRBV18, the J call TRBJ1-5; D unclear. The clonotype comes from a person aged 18 to 75 in good health. The CDR3 DNA, read in part, is TGTGCCAGCTCTCGCAACGCAGGCTTAGGAAATCAGCCC. Its translation: CASSRNAGLGNQP. The whole CDR3 sequence is CASSRNAGLGNQPQHF.